This is a list of T cell receptor beta chains from one sample in a study of cytomegalovirus exposure and HLA in healthy donors. The protocol was immunoSEQ multiplex PCR, while the TCRdb copy is restricted to in-frame clones and leaves out a portion. There are 95,000 to 150,000 clones in the sample; about 84% occur only once, and roughly 4.1% lies in the top ten. The specimen was PBMCs. These receptors were taken from a young man in good health and CMV-seropositive. The CDR3 runs from the conserved cysteine through the conserved F or W. A D gene is named only where the DNA matches it firmly. For some rows the clone size is stated as once, few or many, or as a class when expanded; others skip it.

TRBJ2-7	TRBV9	-	-	TGTGCCAGCAGCACAAGCTTACAGGGATACGAGCAGTACTTC	CASSTSLQGYEQYF
TRBJ1-4	TRBV20-1	TRBD1	few	TGCAGCGGACAGGGTGGTGAAAAACTGTTTTTT	CSGQGGEKLFF
TRBJ1-3	TRBV10-3	-	-	TGTGCCATCACCCCAGCGGAGGGGAGCTCTGGAAACACCATATATTTT	CAITPAEGSSGNTIYF
TRBJ1-1	TRBV27	-	-	TGTGCCAGCAGTTTATCGGGACTTTCGGTGGCTTTCTTT	CASSLSGLSVAFF
TRBJ2-6	TRBV10-1	-	-	TGCGCCATCTCCGGTTCAATGAACAGGGCCGCTGGGGCCAACGTCCTGACTTTC	CAISGSMNRAAGANVLTF
TRBJ1-1	TRBV2	-	few	TGTGCCAGTAACCAAGTCGGGGGAACTGAAGCTTTCTTT	CASNQVGGTEAFF
TRBJ2-7	TRBV5-1	TRBD2	few	TGCGCCAGCAGCTTGGGGGGGACTAGCGGGATTAGATCCTACGAGCAGTACTTC	CASSLGGTSGIRSYEQYF
TRBJ1-3	TRBV2	TRBD1	-	TGTGCCAGCAGTAAGACAAGGACAGGGGCTGGAAACACCATATATTTT	CASSKTRTGAGNTIYF
TRBJ2-3	TRBV7-6	-	-	TGTGCCAGCAGCCCCCTCCCCGACCGGGGGACCACAGATACGCAGTATTTT	CASSPLPDRGTTDTQYF
TRBJ2-1	TRBV11-2	TRBD2	-	TGTGCCAGCAGCACTACTAGCGGGAGTGGGAATGAGCAGTTCTTC	CASSTTSGSGNEQFF
TRBJ1-2	TRBV25-1	-	-	TGTGCCAGCAGTGACTTAGTGGACAGCTATGGCTACACCTTC	CASSDLVDSYGYTF
TRBJ1-1	TRBV11-3	TRBD1	-	TGTGCCAGCAGCGAGGACAGGGCGAATGAAGCTTTCTTT	CASSEDRANEAFF
TRBJ1-6	TRBV27	-	-	TGTGCCAGCAGGGGCTACCTCAATAATTCACCCCTCCACTTT	CASRGYLNNSPLHF
TRBJ2-3	TRBV5-4	TRBD2	-	TGTGCCAGCAGCCCGGTTGCGGGAGTGAGGGATACGCAGTATTTT	CASSPVAGVRDTQYF
TRBJ2-1	TRBV30	-	-	TGTGCCAGAGGGGGTCCTGGGGATGAGCAGTTCTTC	CARGGPGDEQFF
TRBJ1-2	TRBV7-9	TRBD1	-	TGTGCCAGCAGCTCTGCTAACAGGGGAGGTTATGGCTACACCTTC	CASSSANRGGYGYTF
TRBJ1-2	TRBV18	-	-	TGTGCCAGCTCACTCTCCTATGGCTACACCTTC	CASSLSYGYTF
TRBJ2-7	TRBV7-9	TRBD1	-	TGTGCCAGCAGCGACGGACAGGGAAACTTCTACGAGCAGTACTTC	CASSDGQGNFYEQYF
TRBJ1-1	TRBV6-5	TRBD1	-	TGTGCCAGCAGTCGGACAGGGGGCTTTACTGAAGCTTTCTTT	CASSRTGGFTEAFF
TRBJ2-7	TRBV13	TRBD2	-	TGTGCCAGCAGCCTCTACGGGACTAGTTTAGAGCAGTACTTC	CASSLYGTSLEQYF
TRBJ1-5	TRBV6-5	TRBD1	-	TGTGCCAGCAGACCTAATACAGGGGGCCAGCCCCAGCATTTT	CASRPNTGGQPQHF
TRBJ1-4	TRBV6-6	TRBD1	few	TGTGCCAGCACCGCGACAGGGGACAATGAAAAACTGTTTTTT	CASTATGDNEKLFF
TRBJ1-2	TRBV7-9	-	-	TGTTCCAGCCGACTAGACGCGGGGGCTAACTATGGCTACACCTTC	CSSRLDAGANYGYTF
TRBJ1-1	TRBV4-3	-	-	TGCGCCAGCAGCCAAGATCCGCAGGAGAACACTGAAGCTTTCTTT	CASSQDPQENTEAFF
TRBJ2-2	TRBV7-8	TRBD2	-	TGTGCCAGCAGCTTAGTGGGACTAGCGTTTGGGACCGGGGAGCTGTTTTTT	CASSLVGLAFGTGELFF
TRBJ2-1	TRBV29-1	-	-	TGCAGCGTTGCCGAGCAAGGGGCCTTCAATGAGCAGTTCTTC	CSVAEQGAFNEQFF
TRBJ2-7	TRBV6-5	TRBD1	-	TGTGCCAGCAGCGCTCGGGACAGTAACTACGAGCAGTACTTC	CASSARDSNYEQYF
TRBJ2-1	TRBV13	TRBD1	few	TGTGCCAGCAGCTTGAGAAGAGGGGGCAAGGATGAGCAGTTCTTC	CASSLRRGGKDEQFF
TRBJ1-6	TRBV6-1	-	once	TGTGCCAGCAGTGAAGGGGACACCCTGAATTCACCCCTCCACTTT	CASSEGDTLNSPLHF
TRBJ2-1	TRBV14	-	-	TGTGCCAGCAGCCAATTGCGGAAAGTACCCGACAATGAGCAGTTCTTC	CASSQLRKVPDNEQFF
TRBJ2-7	TRBV12-5	TRBD1	-	TGTGCTAGTGGACAGGGGACATACGAGCAGTACTTC	CASGQGTYEQYF
TRBJ1-1	TRBV27	TRBD1	once	TGTGCCAGCGGCTCAACCGGGACAGGGGGCCTCACTGAAGCTTTCTTT	CASGSTGTGGLTEAFF
TRBJ2-2	TRBV2	TRBD1	-	TGTGCCAGCAGTGCCCGGACAGGGGGGCTTTGGGAGCTGTTTTTT	CASSARTGGLWELFF
TRBJ2-7	TRBV11-2	-	once	TGTGCCAGCAGCTTGGTCGACAGCTACGAGCAGTACTTC	CASSLVDSYEQYF
TRBJ2-5	TRBV11-2	-	-	TGTGCCAGCAGCTTAGGTCGGGTGTATGGGGCTCAAGAGACCCAGTACTTC	CASSLGRVYGAQETQYF
TRBJ2-5	TRBV10-2	-	-	TGCGCCAGCAGTGGCCGGGGGGAGACCCAGTACTTC	CASSGRGETQYF
TRBJ2-2	TRBV7-8	TRBD2	-	TGTGCCAGCAGCTTCTTTGGGACTAGCGGGAGTGAGAACACCGGGGAGCTGTTTTTT	CASSFFGTSGSENTGELFF
TRBJ1-2	TRBV10-1	TRBD1	-	TGCGCCAGCACTCCCCTCCTGGACAGGGCTAACTATGGCTACACCTTC	CASTPLLDRANYGYTF
TRBJ2-4	TRBV6-6	TRBD2	-	TGTGCCAGCAGTTTGGGACTAGCGGGAGGAAACATTCAGTACTTC	CASSLGLAGGNIQYF
TRBJ1-1	TRBV2	-	-	TGTGCCAGCACCCGAGAGGTGGGTGAGACTGAAGCTTTCTTT	CASTREVGETEAFF
TRBJ2-3	TRBV6-4	TRBD1	few	TGTGCCAGCAGTGAAGGACAGGGAGAGACAGATACGCAGTATTTT	CASSEGQGETDTQYF
TRBJ2-7	TRBV7-2	TRBD2	-	TGTGCCAGCAGCTTATTAGCGGGAGCGCGCGACGAGCAGTACTTC	CASSLLAGARDEQYF
TRBJ1-1	TRBV4-3	-	-	TGCGCCAGCAGCCAAGATGGACAGATCCTACTGGGGACTTTCTTT	CASSQDGQILLGTFF
TRBJ1-4	TRBV19	TRBD1	once	TGTGCCAGCAGGGATCGACAGGGACGTAATGAAAAACTGTTTTTT	CASRDRQGRNEKLFF
TRBJ1-3	TRBV2	-	-	TGTGCCAGCAGAAGGGGGTCGCAGGGAAACACCATATATTTT	CASRRGSQGNTIYF
TRBJ2-5	TRBV5-8	TRBD2	once	TGTGCCAGCAGCCGAGGCGGGGGTACCCCGGAGACCCAGTACTTC	CASSRGGGTPETQYF
TRBJ1-6	TRBV6-5	-	-	TGTGCCAGCAGGACACGTCGGACACCCCTCCACTTT	CASRTRRTPLHF
TRBJ2-7	TRBV6-5	-	few	TGTGCCAGCAGTTACACTTTCCCCTACGAGCAGTACTTC	CASSYTFPYEQYF
TRBJ2-1	TRBV29-1	-	-	TGCAGCGTTGAGGGGCGGGGTCCCTACAATGAGCAGTTCTTC	CSVEGRGPYNEQFF
TRBJ1-3	TRBV4-3	-	-	TGCGCCAGCAGCCAAATAGGAAACACCATATATTTT	CASSQIGNTIYF
TRBJ1-2	TRBV25-1	-	-	TGTGCCAGCAGAGCAGGGTCTTACGGCTACACCTTC	CASRAGSYGYTF
TRBJ1-2	TRBV7-2	-	-	TGTGCCAGCAGCCACCAAACCGGGTCGTCGGGAGGTGGCTACACCTTC	CASSHQTGSSGGGYTF
TRBJ2-7	TRBV6-1	-	-	TGTGCCAGCAGTGAAGCTCATTTGGGCAACGAGCAGTACTTC	CASSEAHLGNEQYF